This TCR beta chain was sequenced during a study of metastatic and nonmetastatic thyroid tumors. No treatment of any kind had been given to any patient before thyroid surgery. Study outcomes and limitations: Malignant thyroid tumors reportedly exceeded benign nodules significantly in TCR beta diversity, with the difference appearing in blood and tumor.

MiXCR re-clonotyped the PCR reads for TCRdb. The sample carries fewer than 40,000 clones, about a sixth recorded once. The V gene lost 2 bases and the J gene lost 3 bases, with 5 bases spanning the gap. The CDR3 contains 13 residues. Per germline, CDR1 MDHEN and CDR2 SYDVKM. This clone has a count of ten or more. The antigen remains unidentified. The clonotype was recovered from a female donor with papillary thyroid cancer or a benign thyroid nodule (not recorded which). Some clones in this sample may be carry-over from other donors' samples. This chain connects TRBV28 to TRBJ1-3; the D is unclear. Sequenced material: blood. The CDR3 region has the DNA TGTGCCAGCAGTTTAACCGTTGGAAACACCATATATTTT. Protein sequence: CASSLTVGNTIYF.